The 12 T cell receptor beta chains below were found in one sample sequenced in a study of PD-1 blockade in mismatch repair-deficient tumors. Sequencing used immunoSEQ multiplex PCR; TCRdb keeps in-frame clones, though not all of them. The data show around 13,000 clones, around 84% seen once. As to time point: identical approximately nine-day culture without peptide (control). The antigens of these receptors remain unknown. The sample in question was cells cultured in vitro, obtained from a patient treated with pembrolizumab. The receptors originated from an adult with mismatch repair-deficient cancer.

CDR3 sequence (DNA): TGTGCCAGCAGCGCGGACAGGGGACCGGGAAACACCATATATTTT. It is translated as CASSADRGPGNTIYF. This chain uses TRBV11-2 with TRBJ1-3, with 9 bases identical to TRBD1. Germline V gene data show CDR1 as SGHAT and CDR2 as FQNNGV. After removal of 5 bases from V and 4 bases from J, the junction contained 6 bases not matched to a gene. The CDR3 is made up of 15 amino acids.

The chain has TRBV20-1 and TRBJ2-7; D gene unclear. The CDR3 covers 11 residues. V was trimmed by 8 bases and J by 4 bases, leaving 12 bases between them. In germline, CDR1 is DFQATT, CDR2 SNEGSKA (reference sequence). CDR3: CSSKEIYEQYF. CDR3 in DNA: TGCAGTAGCAAGGAGATATACGAGCAGTACTTC.

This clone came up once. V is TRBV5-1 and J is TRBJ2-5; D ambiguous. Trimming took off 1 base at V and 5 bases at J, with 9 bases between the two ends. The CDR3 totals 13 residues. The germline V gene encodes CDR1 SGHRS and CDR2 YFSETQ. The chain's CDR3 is CASSLTASETQYF. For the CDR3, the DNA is TGCGCCAGCAGCTTGACTGCCTCGGAGACCCAGTACTTC.

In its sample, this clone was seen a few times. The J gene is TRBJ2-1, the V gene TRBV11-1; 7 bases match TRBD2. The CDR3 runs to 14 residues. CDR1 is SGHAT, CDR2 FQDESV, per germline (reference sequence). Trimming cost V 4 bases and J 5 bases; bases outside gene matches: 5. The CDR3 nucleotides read TGTGCCAGCAGCTGGGCTAGCGGTAACAATGAGCAGTTCTTC. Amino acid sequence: CASSWASGNNEQFF.

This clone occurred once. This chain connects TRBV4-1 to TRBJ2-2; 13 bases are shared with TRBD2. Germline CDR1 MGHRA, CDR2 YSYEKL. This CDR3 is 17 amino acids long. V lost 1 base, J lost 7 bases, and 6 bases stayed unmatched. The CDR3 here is CASSQGTSGRGGGELFF. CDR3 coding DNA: TGCGCCAGCAGCCAAGGGACTAGCGGGAGAGGAGGCGGGGAGCTGTTTTTT.

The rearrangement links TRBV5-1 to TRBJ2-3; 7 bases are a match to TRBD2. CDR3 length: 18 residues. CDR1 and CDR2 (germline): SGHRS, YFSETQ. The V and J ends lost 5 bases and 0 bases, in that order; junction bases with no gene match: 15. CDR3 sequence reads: CASSPDGDLAVSTDTQYF. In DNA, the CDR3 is TGCGCCAGCAGTCCCGACGGAGATCTAGCGGTGAGCACAGATACGCAGTATTTT.

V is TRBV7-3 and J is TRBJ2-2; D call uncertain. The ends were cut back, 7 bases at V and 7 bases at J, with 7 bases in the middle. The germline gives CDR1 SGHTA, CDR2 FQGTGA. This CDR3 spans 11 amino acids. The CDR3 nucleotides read TGTGCCAGCACCCAAGGCGGGGAGCTGTTTTTT. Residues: CASTQGGELFF.

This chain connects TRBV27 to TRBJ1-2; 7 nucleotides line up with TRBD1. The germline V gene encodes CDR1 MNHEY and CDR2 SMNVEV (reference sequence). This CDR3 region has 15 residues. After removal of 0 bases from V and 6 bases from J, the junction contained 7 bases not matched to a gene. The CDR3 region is CASSLSRGGADGYTF. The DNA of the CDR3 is TGTGCCAGCAGTTTATCCAGGGGGGGCGCAGATGGCTACACCTTC.

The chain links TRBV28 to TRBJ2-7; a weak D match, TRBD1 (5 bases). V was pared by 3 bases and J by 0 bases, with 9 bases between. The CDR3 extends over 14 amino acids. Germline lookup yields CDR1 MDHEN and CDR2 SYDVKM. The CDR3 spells CASSFAGFSYEQYF. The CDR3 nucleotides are TGTGCCAGCAGTTTTGCAGGGTTCTCCTACGAGCAGTACTTC.

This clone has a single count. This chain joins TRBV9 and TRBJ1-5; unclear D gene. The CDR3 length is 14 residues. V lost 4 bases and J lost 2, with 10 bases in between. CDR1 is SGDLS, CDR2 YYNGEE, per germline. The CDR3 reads CASSPMDGNQPQHF. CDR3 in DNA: TGTGCCAGCAGCCCCATGGACGGCAATCAGCCCCAGCATTTT.

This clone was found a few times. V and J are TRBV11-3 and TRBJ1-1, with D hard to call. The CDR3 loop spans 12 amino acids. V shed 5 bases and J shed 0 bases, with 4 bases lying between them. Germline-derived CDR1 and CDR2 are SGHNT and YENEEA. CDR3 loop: CASSPMNTEAFF. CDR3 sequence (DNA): TGTGCCAGCAGCCCTATGAACACTGAAGCTTTCTTT.

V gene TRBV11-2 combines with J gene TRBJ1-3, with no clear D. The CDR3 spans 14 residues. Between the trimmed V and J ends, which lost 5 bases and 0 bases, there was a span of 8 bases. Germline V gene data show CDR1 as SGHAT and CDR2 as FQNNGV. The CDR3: CASSHAHSGNTIYF. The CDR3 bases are TGTGCCAGCAGCCATGCCCACTCTGGAAACACCATATATTTT.